Only a few counts were recorded for the clone carrying this TCR beta chain. The sample comes from a study of molecular identifiers for immune sequencing clone quantification. Listed TCR primers and previously described methods were used for bulk TCR libraries. Each CDR3 protein is one row after TCRdb ran MiXCR on the PCR reads. This sample has approximately 630,000 distinct CDR3 sequences; 25% occur once, and the top ten carry 0.6% to 0.9%. The germline V gene has CDR1 MGHDK and CDR2 SYGVNS. The CDR3 length is 12 residues. The J segment lost 6 bases and the V segment lost 4 bases, leaving 2 bases of the junction unmatched.

The V and J genes are TRBV25-1 and TRBJ2-7; 8 bases fit TRBD2. The TCR sequence derives from a human donor in good health. Some libraries in this study had Jurkat cell RNA spiked in. The specimen was naive CD8+ T cells from blood, with Jurkat cell RNA spiked in. Noted subset: FACS-sorted CD8+CD4-CCR7+CD45RA+ naive T cells. The CDR3 loop is CASSVGTSEQYF. DNA for the CDR3: TGTGCCAGCAGTGTGGGGACTAGCGAGCAGTACTTC.